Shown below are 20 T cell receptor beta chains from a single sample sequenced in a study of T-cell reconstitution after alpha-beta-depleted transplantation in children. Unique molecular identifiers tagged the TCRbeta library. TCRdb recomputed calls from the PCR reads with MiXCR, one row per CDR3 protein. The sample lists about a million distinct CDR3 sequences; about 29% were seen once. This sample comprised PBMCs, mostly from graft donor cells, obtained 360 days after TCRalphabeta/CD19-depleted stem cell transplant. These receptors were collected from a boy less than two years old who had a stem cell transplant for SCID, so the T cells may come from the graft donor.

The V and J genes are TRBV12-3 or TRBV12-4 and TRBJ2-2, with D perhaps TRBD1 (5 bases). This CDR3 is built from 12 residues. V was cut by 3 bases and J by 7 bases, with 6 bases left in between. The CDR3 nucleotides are TGTGCCAGCAGTTTCGACAGCGGGGAGCTGTTTTTT. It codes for CASSFDSGELFF.

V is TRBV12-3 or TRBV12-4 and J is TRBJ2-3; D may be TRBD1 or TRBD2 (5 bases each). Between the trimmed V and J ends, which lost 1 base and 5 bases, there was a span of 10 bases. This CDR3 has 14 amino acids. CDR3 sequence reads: CASSLGREIDTQYF. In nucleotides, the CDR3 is TGTGCCAGCAGTTTAGGCAGGGAGATAGATACGCAGTATTTT.

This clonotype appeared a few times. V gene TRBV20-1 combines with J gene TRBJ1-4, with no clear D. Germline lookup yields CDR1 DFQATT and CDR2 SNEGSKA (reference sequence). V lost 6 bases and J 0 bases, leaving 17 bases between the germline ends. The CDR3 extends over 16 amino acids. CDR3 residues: CSAHGAAVATNEKLFF. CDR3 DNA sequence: TGCAGTGCCCACGGAGCAGCTGTTGCAACTAATGAAAAACTGTTTTTT.

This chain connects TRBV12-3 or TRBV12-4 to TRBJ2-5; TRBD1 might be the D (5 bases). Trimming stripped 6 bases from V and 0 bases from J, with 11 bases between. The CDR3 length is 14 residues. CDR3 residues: CASRPDTYQETQYF. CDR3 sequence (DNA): TGTGCCAGCAGACCGGACACATACCAAGAGACCCAGTACTTC.

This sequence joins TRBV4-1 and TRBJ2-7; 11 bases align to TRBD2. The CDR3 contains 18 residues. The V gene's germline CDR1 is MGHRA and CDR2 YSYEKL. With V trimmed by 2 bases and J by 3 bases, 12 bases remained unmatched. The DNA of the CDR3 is TGCGCCAGCAGCCAAAGGCGACTGGGACTAGCGGACCTCTACGAGCAGTACTTC. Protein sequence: CASSQRRLGLADLYEQYF.

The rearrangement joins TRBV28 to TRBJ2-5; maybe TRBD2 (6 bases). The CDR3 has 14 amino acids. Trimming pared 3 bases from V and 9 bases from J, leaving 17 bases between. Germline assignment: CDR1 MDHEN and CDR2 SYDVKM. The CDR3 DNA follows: TGTGCCAGCAGTTTTCAGGGCTCGGGAGTGGCCCAGTACTTC. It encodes CASSFQGSGVAQYF.

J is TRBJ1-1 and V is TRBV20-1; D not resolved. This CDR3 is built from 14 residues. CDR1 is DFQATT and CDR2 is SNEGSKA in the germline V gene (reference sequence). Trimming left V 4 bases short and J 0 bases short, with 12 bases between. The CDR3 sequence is CSATGGPLNTEAFF. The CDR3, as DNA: TGCAGTGCTACAGGCGGACCTCTGAACACTGAAGCTTTCTTT.

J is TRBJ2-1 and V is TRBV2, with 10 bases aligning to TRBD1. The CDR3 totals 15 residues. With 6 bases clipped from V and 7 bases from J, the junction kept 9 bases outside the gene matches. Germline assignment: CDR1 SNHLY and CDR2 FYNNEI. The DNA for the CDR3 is TGTGCCAGCAGGCGACAGGGGGCGCAGGGGAATGAGCAGTTCTTC. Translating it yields CASRRQGAQGNEQFF.

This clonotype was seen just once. As DNA, the CDR3 is TGTGCCAGCAGTTACCCCCCGGACAGGGGGTTAAACACCGGGGAGCTGTTTTTT. It specifies CASSYPPDRGLNTGELFF. The chain has TRBV6-2 or TRBV6-3 and TRBJ2-2, with 10 bases identical to TRBD1. The germline gives CDR1 MNHEY, CDR2 SVGEGT. V gave up 2 bases and J gave up 2 bases; unmatched junction bases: 8. This CDR3 has 18 residues.

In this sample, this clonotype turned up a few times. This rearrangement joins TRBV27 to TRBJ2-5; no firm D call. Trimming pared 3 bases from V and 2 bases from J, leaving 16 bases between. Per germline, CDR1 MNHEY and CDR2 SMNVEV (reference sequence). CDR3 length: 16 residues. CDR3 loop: CASSFKLTNTQETQYF. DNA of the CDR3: TGTGCCAGCAGTTTCAAACTTACTAACACGCAAGAGACCCAGTACTTC.

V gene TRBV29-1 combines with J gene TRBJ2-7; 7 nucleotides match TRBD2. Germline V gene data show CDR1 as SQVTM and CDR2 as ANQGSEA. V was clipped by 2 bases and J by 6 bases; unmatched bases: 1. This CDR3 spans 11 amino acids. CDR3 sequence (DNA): TGCAGCGTTGAATGGGGGGGCGAGCAGTACTTC. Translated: CSVEWGGEQYF.

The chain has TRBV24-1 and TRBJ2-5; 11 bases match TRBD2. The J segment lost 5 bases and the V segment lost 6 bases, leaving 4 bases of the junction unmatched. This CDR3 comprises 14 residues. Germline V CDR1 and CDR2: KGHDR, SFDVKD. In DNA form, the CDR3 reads TGTGCCACCAGTAAGGCTAGCGGGGGGGAGACCCAGTACTTC. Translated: CATSKASGGETQYF.

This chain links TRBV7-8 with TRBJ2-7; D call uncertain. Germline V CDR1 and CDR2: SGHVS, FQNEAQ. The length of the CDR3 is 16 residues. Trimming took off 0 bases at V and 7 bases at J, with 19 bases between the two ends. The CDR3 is CASSLAGLVPPVEQYF. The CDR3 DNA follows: TGTGCCAGCAGCTTAGCGGGATTAGTGCCACCGGTGGAGCAGTACTTC.

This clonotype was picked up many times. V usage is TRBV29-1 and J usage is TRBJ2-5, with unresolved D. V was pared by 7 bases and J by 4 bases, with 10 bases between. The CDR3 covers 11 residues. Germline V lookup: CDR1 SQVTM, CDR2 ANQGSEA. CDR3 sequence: CSGSVVETQYF. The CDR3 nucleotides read TGCAGCGGATCCGTTGTAGAGACCCAGTACTTC.

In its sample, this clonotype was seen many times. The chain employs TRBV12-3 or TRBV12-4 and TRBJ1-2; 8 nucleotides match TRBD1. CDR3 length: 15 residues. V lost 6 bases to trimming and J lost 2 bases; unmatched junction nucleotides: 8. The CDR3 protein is CASSPRTGRNYGYTF. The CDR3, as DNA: TGTGCCAGCAGCCCGAGGACAGGGCGGAACTATGGCTACACCTTC.

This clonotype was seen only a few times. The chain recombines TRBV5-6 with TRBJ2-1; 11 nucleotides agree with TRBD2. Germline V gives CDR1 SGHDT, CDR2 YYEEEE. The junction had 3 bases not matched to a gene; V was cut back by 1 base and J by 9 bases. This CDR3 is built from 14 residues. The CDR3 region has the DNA TGTGCCAGCAGCTTGACTAGCGGGAGAGGTGAGCAGTTCTTC. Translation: CASSLTSGRGEQFF.

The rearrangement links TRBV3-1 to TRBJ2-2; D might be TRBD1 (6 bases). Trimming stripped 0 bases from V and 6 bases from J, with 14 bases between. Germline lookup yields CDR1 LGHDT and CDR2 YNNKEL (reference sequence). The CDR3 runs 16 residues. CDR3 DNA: TGTGCCAGCAGCCAAGAGTGGGGGCCCGTCGCCGGGGAGCTGTTTTTT. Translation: CASSQEWGPVAGELFF.

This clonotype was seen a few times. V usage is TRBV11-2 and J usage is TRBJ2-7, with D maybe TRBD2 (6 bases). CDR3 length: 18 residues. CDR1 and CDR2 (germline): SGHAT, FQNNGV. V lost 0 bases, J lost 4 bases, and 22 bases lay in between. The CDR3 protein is CASSLDSFKTSLLYEQYF. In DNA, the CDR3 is TGTGCCAGCAGCTTAGATAGTTTTAAGACTAGTCTTTTATACGAGCAGTACTTC.

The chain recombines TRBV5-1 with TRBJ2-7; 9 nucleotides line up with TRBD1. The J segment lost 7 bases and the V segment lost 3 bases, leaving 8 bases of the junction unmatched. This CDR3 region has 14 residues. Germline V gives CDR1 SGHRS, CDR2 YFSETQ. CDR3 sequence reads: CASSSGQGWREQYF. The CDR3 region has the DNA TGCGCCAGCAGCTCGGGACAGGGTTGGAGGGAGCAGTACTTC.

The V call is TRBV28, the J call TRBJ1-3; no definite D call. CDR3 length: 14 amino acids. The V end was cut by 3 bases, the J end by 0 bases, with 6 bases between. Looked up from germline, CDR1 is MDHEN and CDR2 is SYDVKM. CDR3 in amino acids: CASSLDFSGNTIYF. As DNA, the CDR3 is TGTGCCAGCAGTTTGGACTTCTCTGGAAACACCATATATTTT.